Detailed here is one TCR beta chain. At least ten counts were recorded for this clonotype. It lacks a known antigen. Base qualities are missing; no much larger clone stands one base away. This sample was taken from a study of early T cells in non-severe SARS-CoV-2 infection (dated by TCRdb to 2020 to 2022). Describing the broader study: Bulk RNA from unsorted whole blood was used for TCR sequencing, so alpha and beta chains could not be paired. On the study overall, not on this receptor specifically: VDJdb matching was skewed toward anti-spike CD8 responses, so virus-specific expansions were likely underestimated and private and CD4 specificities were missed.

The method was 5' RACE. Instrument used: NextSeq 500. In the TCR library protocol, unique molecular identifiers were attached to individual cDNA molecules to correct for PCR bias and sequencing error. TCR alpha and beta chains were both sequenced, and the abundances of alpha and beta sequences in each sample were closely correlated with each other. The published analysis was carried out like this. Decombinator V4 was used to annotate the V gene, J gene and CDR3 of the TCR sequences. TCRs were defined as expanded if a significant change between any two time points was detected under a Poisson model with p below 0.0001. TCR abundances were normalised to the total number of TCRs sequenced in each sample and reported as counts per million. A search of VDJdb, accessed on 1 November 2021, was run for TCRs annotated to CMV, EBV and SARS-CoV-2, with TCRs annotated for multiple antigens excluded. TCRdb trimmed the raw reads at Q25, called clones with MiXCR and kept productive beta chains. Rows with one shared CDR3 protein collapse into an entry with the most common genes and DNA. These V and J calls are TCRdb output, not the study's own analysis. The sample table records over 85,000 distinct CDR3 sequences; over 9.5% of these occur just once. The ten biggest clones cover less than 4.5% of the sample.

Set within a cohort of healthcare workers in London, UK, this nested case-control study involved weekly PCR testing of nasopharyngeal swabs along with blood sampling. Between 23 and 31 March 2020, the week of the UK lockdown, healthcare workers were enrolled and then followed up weekly for as long as 16 weeks. The receptor was isolated from an adult who was a healthcare worker with PCR-confirmed SARS-CoV-2 infection or an uninfected control (not recorded which). This sample comprised whole blood, obtained at baseline.

The bases read TGTGCCAGCAGCTTAGCGGCAGGTCAGCCCCAGCATTTT. It encodes CASSLAAGQPQHF. This chain joins TRBV7-9 to TRBJ1-5; the D gene is unclear. CDR1 SEHNR and CDR2 FQNEAQ are derived from the germline V gene (reference sequence). V is reduced by 0 bases and J by 6 bases, leaving a spacing of 6 bases between them. The CDR3 has 13 amino acids, counting the end cysteine and phenylalanine. The CDR3 DNA has 39 bases and is translated from base 1.